This entry lists 25 T cell receptor beta chains sequenced from one sample in a study of blood T cell repertoires in COVID-19. Libraries were prepared by immunoSEQ multiplex PCR; TCRdb keeps only in-frame clonotypes and omits some of them. The sample gives 150,000 or so clones, roughly nine tenths of which show up once; less than 1.5% is in the top ten. The source material was PBMCs or T cells enriched from blood (not recorded which). The receptors originated from a human donor with acute COVID-19. The donor label of this sample is uncertain.

DNA of the CDR3: TGTGCCAGCAGCCCCAAAGGCGGGGGGTGGAATGAAAAACTGTTTTTT. It encodes CASSPKGGGWNEKLFF. The J gene is TRBJ1-4, the V gene TRBV7-2, with a weak D call TRBD1 (5 bases). Trimming removed 5 bases from V and 5 bases from J, with 18 bases in between. Looked up from germline, CDR1 is SGHTA and CDR2 is FQGNSA. The CDR3 runs 16 residues.

This clone was observed once. The V gene is TRBV14, the J gene TRBJ2-3; maybe TRBD2 (6 bases). The CDR3 contains 16 residues. Germline V gene lookup returns CDR1 SGHDN and CDR2 FVKESK. Trimming stripped 0 bases from V and 8 bases from J, with 18 bases between. DNA for the CDR3: TGTGCCAGCAGCCAAGAGGGGGGAATTGGCCGCCGTACGCAGTATTTT. As protein: CASSQEGGIGRRTQYF.

The chain has TRBV3-1 (or the pseudogene TRBV3-2) and TRBJ2-7, with TRBD2 identical over 7 bases. This CDR3 comprises 14 residues. Germline CDR1 is LGHDT and CDR2 is YNNKEL (reference sequence). V dropped 3 bases and J dropped 6; count of bases not matched to a gene: 8. The CDR3 region is CASSQVGLIREQYF. The CDR3, as DNA: TGTGCCAGCAGCCAGGTGGGACTAATTCGCGAGCAGTACTTC.

The V call is TRBV14, the J call TRBJ2-5, with TRBD2 identical over 8 bases. This CDR3 comprises 16 residues. CDR1 and CDR2 from the germline V gene are SGHDN and FVKESK. V dropped 0 bases and J dropped 2; count of bases not matched to a gene: 5. The CDR3 DNA follows: TGTGCCAGCAGCCAAGATCAAGCGGGGGCACAAGAGACCCAGTACTTC. This translates into CASSQDQAGAQETQYF.

This CDR3 reads CASLGLAFADTQYF. For the CDR3, the DNA is TGTGCTAGTTTAGGACTAGCGTTTGCAGATACGCAGTATTTT. The chain joins TRBV12-5 to TRBJ2-3; 9 bases agree with TRBD2. V lost 8 bases and J lost 4; bases outside the gene matches: 7. CDR1 is LGHNT, CDR2 FRNRAP, per germline. The CDR3 contains 14 residues.

The rearrangement joins TRBV27 to TRBJ2-7; 8 bases map to TRBD1. The junction had 17 bases not matched to a gene; V was cut back by 6 bases and J by 7 bases. The CDR3 runs to 16 residues. Germline assignment: CDR1 MNHEY and CDR2 SMNVEV (reference sequence). The CDR3 region is CASSPPDWTGLREQYF. CDR3 DNA: TGTGCCAGCAGCCCCCCCGACTGGACAGGGTTGAGGGAGCAGTACTTC.

The V and J genes are TRBV19 and TRBJ2-2; D may be TRBD1 (6 bases). V was shortened by 8 bases and J by 6 bases, with 10 bases between the two germline ends. Germline CDR1 is LNHDA and CDR2 is SQIVND (reference sequence). The CDR3 sequence is 12 residues long. The chain's CDR3 is CASQQGAGELFF. As DNA, the CDR3 is TGTGCCAGTCAACAGGGCGCCGGGGAGCTGTTTTTT.

This rearrangement joins TRBV25-1 to TRBJ1-2, with D tentatively TRBD1 (5 bases). Trimming left V 2 bases short and J 7 bases short, with 20 bases between. Germline V gene sequence: CDR1 MGHDK, CDR2 SYGVNS. This CDR3 has 16 residues. CDR3 region: CASSEPIHQGLSGYTF. The CDR3 DNA reads as TGTGCCAGCAGTGAACCCATCCATCAGGGTCTATCTGGCTACACCTTC.

The CDR3 loop is CASSPRQGGIAEAFF. In DNA, the CDR3 is TGTGCCAGCAGCCCTAGACAGGGTGGGATTGCTGAAGCTTTCTTT. The chain carries TRBV7-9 and TRBJ1-1, with 7 bases aligning to TRBD1. The trim removed 5 bases at V and 6 bases at J, leaving 12 bases unmatched. CDR1 and CDR2 from the germline V gene are SEHNR and FQNEAQ (reference sequence). The CDR3 has 15 residues. The full variable domain, rest sourced from reference TRBV7-9 and TRBJ1-1, is DTGVSQNPRHKITKRGQNVTFRCDPISEHNRLYWYRQTLGQGPEFLTYFQNEAQLEKSRLLSDRFSAERPKGSFSTLEIQRTEQGDSAMYLCASSPRQGGIAEAFFGQGTRLTVV.

The chain employs TRBV5-1 and TRBJ1-4; D is possibly TRBD1 (5 bases). Germline V CDR1 and CDR2: SGHRS, YFSETQ. The CDR3 has 15 amino acids. V lost 0 bases and J lost 0, with 6 bases in between. In nucleotides, the CDR3 is TGCGCCAGCAGCTTGGAGGGGTCAACTAATGAAAAACTGTTTTTT. Translation gives CASSLEGSTNEKLFF.

The V call is TRBV5-1, the J call TRBJ2-1; 9 bases align to TRBD2. The germline gives CDR1 SGHRS, CDR2 YFSETQ. This CDR3 comprises 15 residues. The V and J ends lost 2 bases and 6 bases, in that order; junction bases with no gene match: 6. The CDR3 DNA sequence: TGCGCCAGCAGCTTCCGAGCGGGGGGCCCCAATGAGCAGTTCTTC. Protein sequence: CASSFRAGGPNEQFF.

The rearrangement links TRBV14 to TRBJ1-1; D gene ambiguous. Per the germline V gene, CDR1 is SGHDN and CDR2 is FVKESK. The CDR3 has 12 residues. The germline V and J ends were trimmed by 6 bases and 10 bases, with 15 bases remaining between them. The CDR3: CASSSGGRGAFF. The CDR3 DNA reads TGTGCCAGCAGTTCGGGAGGCAGAGGAGCTTTCTTT. The whole variable domain, remainder taken from reference TRBV14 and TRBJ1-1, is EAGVTQFPSHSVIEKGQTVTLRCDPISGHDNLYWYRRVMGKEIKFLLHFVKESKQDESGMPNNRFLAERTGGTYSTLKVQPAELEDSGVYFCASSSGGRGAFFGQGTRLTVV.

This clone has just one count. The genes are TRBV6-5 and TRBJ1-5; TRBD1 agrees at 7 bases. This CDR3 has 14 amino acids. V shed 5 bases and J 6 bases; nucleotides not matched to a gene: 7. Looked up from germline, CDR1 is MNHEY and CDR2 is SVGAGI. CDR3 residues: CASSPQGGSQPQHF. As DNA, the CDR3 is TGTGCCAGCAGTCCTCAGGGGGGAAGTCAGCCCCAGCATTTT.

J is TRBJ1-2 and V is TRBV29-1; a possible D gene is TRBD1 (6 bases). Germline-derived CDR1 and CDR2 are SQVTM and ANQGSEA. Deletions cut 3 bases from V and 8 bases from J, with 13 bases between. The CDR3 extends over 12 amino acids. The CDR3 reads CSVEAGGQGYTF. The DNA of the CDR3 is TGCAGCGTTGAGGCGGGGGGGCAAGGCTACACCTTC.

The rearrangement joins TRBV6-5 to TRBJ1-2, with TRBD1 as a possible D gene (5 bases). The CDR3 contains 13 residues. The germline V gene encodes CDR1 MNHEY and CDR2 SVGAGI. V lost 4 bases to trimming and J lost 4 bases, with 10 bases between them. The CDR3 is CASSSQALYGYTF. The CDR3 bases are TGTGCCAGCAGTTCACAGGCGCTCTATGGCTACACCTTC.

The gene calls are TRBV7-2 and TRBJ2-5; 9 positions agree with TRBD2. V lost 5 bases and J lost 5; bases outside the gene matches: 15. Per the germline V gene, CDR1 is SGHTA and CDR2 is FQGNSA. The CDR3 loop spans 17 amino acids. The CDR3 sequence: CASSPQGGGAFGETQYF. CDR3 coding DNA: TGTGCCAGCAGCCCACAGGGCGGGGGGGCCTTCGGGGAGACCCAGTACTTC.

This clone was counted a few times. The chain joins TRBV6-5 to TRBJ1-2; tentative D call: TRBD1 (6 bases). CDR3 length: 15 residues. Trimming removed 5 bases from V and 8 bases from J, with 21 bases in between. CDR1 is MNHEY, CDR2 SVGAGI, per germline. The CDR3 here is CASSPGQRHLFGYTF. DNA for the CDR3: TGTGCCAGCAGTCCCGGACAGCGCCACTTATTCGGCTACACCTTC.

This clone has more than one count but fewer than ten. The chain uses TRBV7-2 and TRBJ2-5, with 8 nucleotides matching TRBD1. V was clipped by 1 base and J by 5 bases; unmatched bases: 6. The germline V gene has CDR1 SGHTA and CDR2 FQGNSA. This CDR3 region has 15 residues. CDR3 in amino acids: CASSLGQGIGETQYF. CDR3 nucleotide sequence: TGTGCCAGCAGCTTAGGACAGGGGATCGGGGAGACCCAGTACTTC.

This chain connects TRBV7-3 to TRBJ2-3; D uncertain. Germline assignment: CDR1 SGHTA and CDR2 FQGTGA. The germline V and J ends were trimmed by 5 bases and 0 bases, with 9 bases remaining between them. The CDR3 consists of 14 residues. DNA for the CDR3: TGTGCCAGCAGCCCGAGTACTAGCACAGATACGCAGTATTTT. It yields the protein CASSPSTSTDTQYF.

The gene calls are TRBV18 and TRBJ2-7; TRBD1 aligns across 7 bases. V dropped 4 bases and J dropped 2; count of bases not matched to a gene: 5. The CDR3 totals 14 residues. Germline V gene data show CDR1 as KGHSH and CDR2 as LQKENI. The CDR3 bases are TGTGCCAGCTCACTTTACAGGGGAACCTACGAGCAGTACTTC. It yields the protein CASSLYRGTYEQYF.

This clone was observed a single time. V usage is TRBV15 and J usage is TRBJ1-1; perhaps TRBD1 as D (5 bases). V was shortened by 1 base and J by 0 bases, with 12 bases between the two germline ends. The CDR3 is 16 residues long. In germline, CDR1 is LNHNV, CDR2 YYDKDF (reference sequence). The CDR3 here is CATSRVWEGMNTEAFF. The CDR3 coding sequence is TGTGCCACCAGCAGAGTGTGGGAGGGGATGAACACTGAAGCTTTCTTT. Supplemented by reference TRBV15 and TRBJ1-1, the full variable domain reads DAMVIQNPRYQVTQFGKPVTLSCSQTLNHNVMYWYQQKSSQAPKLLFHYYDKDFNNEADTPDNFQSRRPNTSFCFLDIRSPGLGDTAMYLCATSRVWEGMNTEAFFGQGTRLTVV.

The sample holds one count of this clone. The chain carries TRBV30 and TRBJ1-2; TRBD1 agrees at 8 bases. The V segment lost 0 bases and the J segment 8 bases; nucleotides outside the gene matches: 11. The germline gives CDR1 GTSNPN, CDR2 SVGIG (reference sequence). The CDR3 contains 15 residues. The DNA for the CDR3 is TGTGCCTGGAGTGTACGGTTTCAGGGGGCGGAGGGCTACACCTTC. Encoded protein: CAWSVRFQGAEGYTF.

This chain uses TRBV30 with TRBJ1-5; 10 nucleotides match TRBD1. CDR3 size: 16 residues. V shed 3 bases, J shed 2 bases, and the junction held 7 bases outside the gene matches. Germline values: CDR1 GTSNPN, CDR2 SVGIG (reference sequence). The CDR3 DNA reads TGTGCCTGGAGCCGTCCCGGACAGGGGGGCAATCAGCCCCAGCATTTT. Its protein product is CAWSRPGQGGNQPQHF.

The gene calls are TRBV11-2 and TRBJ1-2; tentative D call: TRBD1 (5 bases). V was cut by 4 bases and J by 2 bases, with 23 bases left in between. Germline V gene lookup returns CDR1 SGHAT and CDR2 FQNNGV. This CDR3 has 18 amino acids. The CDR3 is CASSSIRDSEGPNYGYTF. CDR3 in DNA: TGTGCCAGCAGCTCGATCCGGGACTCAGAGGGACCAAACTATGGCTACACCTTC.

The chain combines TRBV6-6 with TRBJ2-1, with 8 positions matching TRBD2. Losses at the gene ends were 7 bases for V and 12 bases for J; bases not matched to a gene: 5. The CDR3 runs to 11 residues. Looked up from germline, CDR1 is MNHNY and CDR2 is SVGAGI (reference sequence). Here the CDR3 reads CASTLAGGQFF. Here the CDR3 DNA reads TGTGCCAGCACCTTGGCGGGGGGGCAGTTCTTC.